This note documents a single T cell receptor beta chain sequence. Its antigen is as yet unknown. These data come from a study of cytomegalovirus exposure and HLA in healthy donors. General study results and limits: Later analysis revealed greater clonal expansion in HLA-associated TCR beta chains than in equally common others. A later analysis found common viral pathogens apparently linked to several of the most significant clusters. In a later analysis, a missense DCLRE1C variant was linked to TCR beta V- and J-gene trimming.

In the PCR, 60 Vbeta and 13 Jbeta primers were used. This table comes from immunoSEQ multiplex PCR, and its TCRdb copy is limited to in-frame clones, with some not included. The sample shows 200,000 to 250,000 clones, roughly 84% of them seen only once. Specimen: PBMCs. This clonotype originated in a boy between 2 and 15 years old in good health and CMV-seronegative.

CDR3 residues: CAWSNLRQTSSYNEQFF. As DNA, the CDR3 is TGTGCCTGGAGTAACCTCCGACAGACCTCAAGCTACAATGAGCAGTTCTTC. The chain carries TRBV30 and TRBJ2-1; D possibly corresponds to TRBD1 (5 bases). The CDR3 is made up of 17 amino acids. V was trimmed by 2 bases and J by 3 bases, leaving 20 bases between them. Germline V gene lookup returns CDR1 GTSNPN and CDR2 SVGIG (reference sequence).